This TCR beta chain was identified in a study of cytomegalovirus exposure and HLA in healthy donors (dated by TCRdb to about 2017). A note on the overall study: According to a later analysis, one platform produced both the 100 to 150 validation repertoires and the 670 or so repertoires of the first cohort. The aim of the study was to test whether cataloging public T cell receptors could identify signatures of past pathogen exposure. A separate validation cohort of some 130 different subjects was used in addition to the approximately 670-subject first cohort. The study combined high-throughput TCR immunosequencing, statistical association of individual TCRs with disease status, and machine learning to predict cytomegalovirus infection status. Results and caveats for the whole study, not just this receptor: Across donors, most TCR sequences were observed very rarely, whereas some public TCRs were present in many individuals. The classifier was reported to diagnose cytomegalovirus status with high specificity and sensitivity in both the original and validation cohorts. The authors suggested that the approach could potentially be generalized to other disease states and immunological phenotypes. Of the cluster scores, roughly 95% were above 0 in a later analysis, which found that TCRs clustered in the first cohort also tended to co-occur in the 120 validation repertoires. The study gave a list of about 150 TCR beta chains associated with cytomegalovirus. A later analysis lacked HLA typing for the validation cohort, so it scored co-occurrence in that cohort across all 110 or so repertoires. Three of the identified cytomegalovirus-associated TCR beta chains were confirmed in vitro to be specific for cytomegalovirus antigens.

The library was built by means of the immunoSEQ multiplex PCR assay. The paper's processing steps were these. To diagnose cytomegalovirus status from the catalog of TCR beta chain sequences, a statistical classification framework was built. TCRdb carries this immuneACCESS record with in-frame sequences only. Its versions omit some clonotypes, under half of them owing to an unresolved V gene in the studies checked, with the rest unexplained. V and J calls and clone size are given by that table; D and trimming were obtained from the DNA. This sample comprises about 360,000 clones, 70% to 90% of them detected only once. Together, the top ten hold around 0.8% of the sample. Spanning cysteine to phenylalanine, the CDR3 consists of 11 amino acids. Of the read, only the CDR3 DNA is kept; its 33 bases are in frame from base 1. As encoded in the germline V gene (reference sequence), CDR1 is DFQATT while CDR2 is SNEGSKA. The germline ends are 6 bases apart after V is trimmed by 0 bases and J by 10 bases.

The table lists this clone with a few counts. The target of this receptor is not known. Base-call qualities are not available, and no considerably larger clone is one nucleotide away. The donors belonged to the validation cohort of 120 subjects, which was separate from the roughly 670-subject first cohort. Input material: PBMCs. The receptor's source is a woman between 18 and 30 years old in good health and CMV-seronegative. The chain uses TRBV20-1 and TRBJ1-4, with the D gene uncertain. The nucleotide sequence reads TGCAGTGCTAGAGATCGCGGAAAACTGTTTTTT. It translates as CSARDRGKLFF.